This T cell receptor beta chain was captured by sequencing in a study of blood T cell repertoires in COVID-19. The wider study: The cDNA or gDNA used as material had been derived from T cells, B-cell-depleted T cells, or PBMCs.

The study drew participants aged about 18 to 95 years from 20 to 30 US areas. Categorization into cohorts depended on clinical history that participants reported. The repertoire was sequenced with immunoSEQ multiplex PCR; TCRdb's copy has only in-frame clones and lacks some. The table has roughly 400,000 clones, about 88% seen once. CDR1 and CDR2 from the germline V gene are SGDLS and YYNGEE. CDR3 length equals 15 residues. V lost 4 bases to trimming and J lost 5 bases; unmatched junction nucleotides: 11. The chain combines TRBV9 with TRBJ2-5; TRBD2 matches 7 bases. Material for sequencing was PBMCs or T cells enriched from blood (not recorded which). The TCR was taken from a woman in her late teens or twenties who had been exposed to COVID-19. CDR3 bases: TGTGCCAGCAGCCCTGGGGCGGGAGAGGGGGAGACCCAGTACTTC. Translation gives CASSPGAGEGETQYF.